This T cell receptor beta chain was recorded in a study of blood T cells in healthy people across ages. Isolating PBMCs gave at least 6 million of these cells per sample. Points from the study as a whole: Long-lived donors had more naive CD4+ cells and higher diversity than aged donors. Age advanced and TCR beta diversity per million T cells fell, roughly linearly.

PCR was performed a second time for roughly 7 to 12 cycles using a sample-barcoded 5' primer and a J-beta primer mix. TCRdb analysed the 5' RACE reads with MiXCR anew, one entry per CDR3 protein. The top ten clones hold 15% to 20% of a sample with more than 800,000 distinct CDR3 sequences, 29% of them seen once. There are many counts of this clonotype. Its antigen is unidentified. The V end was cut by 1 base, the J end by 7 bases, with 13 bases between. Germline CDR1 is SGHTA and CDR2 is FQGNSA. The CDR3 runs 14 residues. The chain recombines TRBV7-2 with TRBJ1-1; TRBD1 is a possible D gene (6 bases). The TCR was taken from a woman aged 80 or over in good health. The sequenced sample was blood. CDR3 sequence (DNA): TGTGCCAGCAGCTTAGTAAGGAGACAGGATGAAGCTTTCTTT. Translation gives CASSLVRRQDEAFF.